The source of this T cell receptor beta chain is a study of CD8 T cells in ankylosing spondylitis. Broader study findings: According to the report, clones linked to the disease were significantly enriched in matched synovial fluid samples taken from ankylosing spondylitis patients. Blood from ankylosing spondylitis patients appeared to carry a characteristic roughly eight-variant TCR beta motif. Reports of some motif variants in reactive arthritis synovial fluid and blood predate this one.

With 5 bases clipped from V and 4 bases from J, the junction kept 5 bases outside the gene matches. This CDR3 is 14 amino acids long. This clonotype was counted ten times or more. Its antigen is unidentified. For TCR beta, libraries came from quantitative 5'-RACE with molecular barcodes. Each CDR3 protein is one row after TCRdb ran MiXCR on the 5' RACE reads. The table records 200,000 to 300,000 distinct CDR3 sequences, around 9.1% of them present only once. Sequencing was carried out using blood, either unsorted or a sorted T cell fraction (not recorded which). The TCR sequence derives from a male donor with ankylosing spondylitis or in good health (not recorded which). The J gene is TRBJ1-5, the V gene TRBV12-3 or TRBV12-4; 7 positions agree with TRBD1. Here the CDR3 reads CASSLGTVNQPQHF. The DNA for the CDR3 is TGTGCCAGCAGTCTAGGGACAGTTAATCAGCCCCAGCATTTT.